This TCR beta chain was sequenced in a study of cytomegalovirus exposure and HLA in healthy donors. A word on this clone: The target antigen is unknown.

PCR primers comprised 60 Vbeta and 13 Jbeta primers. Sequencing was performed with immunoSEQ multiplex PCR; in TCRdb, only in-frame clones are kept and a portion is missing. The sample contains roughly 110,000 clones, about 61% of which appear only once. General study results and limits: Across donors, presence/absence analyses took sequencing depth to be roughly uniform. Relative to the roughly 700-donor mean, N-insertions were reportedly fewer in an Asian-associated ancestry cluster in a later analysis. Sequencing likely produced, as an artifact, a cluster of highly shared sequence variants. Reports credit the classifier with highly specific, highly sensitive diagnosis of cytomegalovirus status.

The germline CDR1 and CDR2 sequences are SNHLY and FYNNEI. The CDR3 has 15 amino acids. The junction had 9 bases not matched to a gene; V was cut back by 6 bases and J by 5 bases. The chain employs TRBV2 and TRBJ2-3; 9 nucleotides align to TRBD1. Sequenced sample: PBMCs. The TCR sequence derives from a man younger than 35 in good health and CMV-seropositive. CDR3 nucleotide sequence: TGTGCCAGCAGACAACGGGACAGGGCGAAAGATACGCAGTATTTT. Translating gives CASRQRDRAKDTQYF.